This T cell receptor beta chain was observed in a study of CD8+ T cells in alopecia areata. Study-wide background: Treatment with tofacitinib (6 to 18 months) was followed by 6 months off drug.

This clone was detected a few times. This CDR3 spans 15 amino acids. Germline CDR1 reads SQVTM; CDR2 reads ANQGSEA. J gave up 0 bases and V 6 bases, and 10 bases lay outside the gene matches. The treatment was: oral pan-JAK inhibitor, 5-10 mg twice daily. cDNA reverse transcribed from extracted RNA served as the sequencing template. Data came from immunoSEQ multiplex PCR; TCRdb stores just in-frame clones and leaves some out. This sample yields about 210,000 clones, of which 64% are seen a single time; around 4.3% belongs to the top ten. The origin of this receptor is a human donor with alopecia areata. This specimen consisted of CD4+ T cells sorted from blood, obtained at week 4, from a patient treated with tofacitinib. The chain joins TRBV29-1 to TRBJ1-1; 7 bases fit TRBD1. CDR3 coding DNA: TGCAGCGTATTTCCAGGGGGGACTTTGAACACTGAAGCTTTCTTT. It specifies CSVFPGGTLNTEAFF.